Reported below is one T cell receptor (beta chain). Its antigen is not known. The data belong to a study of cytomegalovirus exposure and HLA in healthy donors. Regarding the study as a whole: Data from an earlier analysis indicated that most TCR beta V segments were productive either about 87% or about 30% of the time.

Germline V gene sequence: CDR1 MDHEN, CDR2 SYDVKM. With V trimmed by 4 bases and J by 4 bases, 9 bases remained unmatched. The CDR3 has 15 amino acids. The study ran its PCR with 60 Vbeta and 13 Jbeta primers. The repertoire was sequenced with immunoSEQ multiplex PCR; TCRdb's copy has only in-frame clones and lacks some. Of about 110,000 clones listed, roughly 78% were seen once; the top ten hold approximately 3%. The sequence came from a woman aged 40 to 55 in good health and CMV-seronegative. This chain links TRBV28 with TRBJ2-5; 7 nucleotides align to TRBD1. The specimen was PBMCs. The CDR3 sequence is CASSSRGQGVETQYF. The CDR3 coding sequence is TGTGCCAGCAGTTCTAGGGGGCAGGGCGTAGAGACCCAGTACTTC.